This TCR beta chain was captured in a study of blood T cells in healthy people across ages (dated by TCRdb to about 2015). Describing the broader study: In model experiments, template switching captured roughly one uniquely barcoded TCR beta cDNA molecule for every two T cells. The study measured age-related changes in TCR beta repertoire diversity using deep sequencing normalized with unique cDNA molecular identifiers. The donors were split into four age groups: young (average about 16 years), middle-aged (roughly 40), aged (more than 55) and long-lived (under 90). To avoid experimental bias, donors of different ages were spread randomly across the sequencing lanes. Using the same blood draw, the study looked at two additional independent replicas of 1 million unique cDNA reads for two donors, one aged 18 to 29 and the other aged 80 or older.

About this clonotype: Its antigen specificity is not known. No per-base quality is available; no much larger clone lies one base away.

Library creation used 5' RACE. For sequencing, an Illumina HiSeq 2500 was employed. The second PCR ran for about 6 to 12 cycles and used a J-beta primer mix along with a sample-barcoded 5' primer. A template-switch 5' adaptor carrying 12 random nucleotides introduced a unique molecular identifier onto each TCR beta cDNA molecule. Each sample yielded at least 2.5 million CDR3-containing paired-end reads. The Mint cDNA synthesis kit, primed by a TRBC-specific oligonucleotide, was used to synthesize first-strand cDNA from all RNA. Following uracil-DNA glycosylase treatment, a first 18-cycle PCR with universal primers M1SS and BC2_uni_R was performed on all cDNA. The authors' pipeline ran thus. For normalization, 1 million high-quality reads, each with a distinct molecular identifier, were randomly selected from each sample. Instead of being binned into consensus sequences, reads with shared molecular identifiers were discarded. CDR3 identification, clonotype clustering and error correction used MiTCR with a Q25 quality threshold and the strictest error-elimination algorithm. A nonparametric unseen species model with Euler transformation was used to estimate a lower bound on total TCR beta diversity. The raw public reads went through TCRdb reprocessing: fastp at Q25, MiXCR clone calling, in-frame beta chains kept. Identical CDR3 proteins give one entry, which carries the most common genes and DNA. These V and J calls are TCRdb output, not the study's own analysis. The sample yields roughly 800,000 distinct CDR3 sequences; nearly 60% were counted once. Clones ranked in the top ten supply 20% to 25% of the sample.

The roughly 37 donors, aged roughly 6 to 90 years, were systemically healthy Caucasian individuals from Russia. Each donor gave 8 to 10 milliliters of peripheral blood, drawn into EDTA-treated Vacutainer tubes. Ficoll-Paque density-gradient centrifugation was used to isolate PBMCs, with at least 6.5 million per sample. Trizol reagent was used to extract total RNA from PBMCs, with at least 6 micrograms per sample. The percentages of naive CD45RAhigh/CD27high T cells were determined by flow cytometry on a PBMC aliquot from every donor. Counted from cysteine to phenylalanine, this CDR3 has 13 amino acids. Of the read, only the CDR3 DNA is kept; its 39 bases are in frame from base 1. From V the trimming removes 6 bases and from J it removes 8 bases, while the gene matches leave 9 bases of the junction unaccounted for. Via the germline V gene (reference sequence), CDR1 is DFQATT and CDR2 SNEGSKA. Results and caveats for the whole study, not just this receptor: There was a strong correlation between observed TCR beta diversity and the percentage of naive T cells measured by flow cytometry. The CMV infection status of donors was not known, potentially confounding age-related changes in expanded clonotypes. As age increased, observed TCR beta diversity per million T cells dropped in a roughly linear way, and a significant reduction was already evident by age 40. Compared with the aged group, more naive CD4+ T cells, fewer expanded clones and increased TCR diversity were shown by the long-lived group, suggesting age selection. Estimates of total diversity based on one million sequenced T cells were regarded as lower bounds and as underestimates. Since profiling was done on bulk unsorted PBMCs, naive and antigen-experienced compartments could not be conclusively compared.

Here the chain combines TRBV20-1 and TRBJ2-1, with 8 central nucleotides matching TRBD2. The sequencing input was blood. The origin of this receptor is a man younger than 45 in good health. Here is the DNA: TGCAGTGCCCCGGGACTAGTCTCGCATGAGCAGTTCTTC. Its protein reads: CSAPGLVSHEQFF.